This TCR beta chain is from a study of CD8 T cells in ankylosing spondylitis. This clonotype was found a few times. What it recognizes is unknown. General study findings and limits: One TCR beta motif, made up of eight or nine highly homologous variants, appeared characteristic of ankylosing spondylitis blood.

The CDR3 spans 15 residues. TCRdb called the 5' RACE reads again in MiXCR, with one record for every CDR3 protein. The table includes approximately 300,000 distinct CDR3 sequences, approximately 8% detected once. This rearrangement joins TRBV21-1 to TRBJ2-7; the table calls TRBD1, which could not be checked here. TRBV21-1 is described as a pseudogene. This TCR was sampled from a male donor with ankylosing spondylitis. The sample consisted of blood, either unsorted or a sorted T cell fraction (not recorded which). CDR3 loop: CASSTAPGQGREQYF. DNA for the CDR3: TGTGCCAGCAGCACTGCCCCGGGACAGGGGCGAGAGCAGTACTTC.